The 16 T cell receptor beta chains given below trace back to one sample, sequenced in a study of T cells in Graves' hyperthyroidism and ophthalmopathy. Regions amplified from RNA transcripts were the TCR beta CDR3 regions. The HTBI primer set drove a first-round RT-PCR of the TCR CDR3. One entry per CDR3 protein, called by TCRdb with MiXCR from the multiplex PCR reads. The sample carries a few hundred thousand distinct CDR3 sequences, roughly a fifth recorded once. Material: blood. These receptor sequences come from a woman aged 45-60 years with Graves' hyperthyroidism.

This clonotype was recorded at least ten times. This chain connects TRBV12-3 or TRBV12-4 to TRBJ1-1, with TRBD1 matching 7 bases. The V and J ends lost 6 bases and 6 bases, in that order; junction bases with no gene match: 10. The CDR3 is made up of 14 amino acids. In DNA form, the CDR3 reads TGTGCCAGCAGCCAGGGGACAGTGACATCTGAAGCTTTCTTT. This translates into CASSQGTVTSEAFF.

This chain joins TRBV11-2 and TRBJ2-5; D is unresolved. The CDR3 runs to 16 residues. V lost 5 bases to trimming and J lost 0 bases, with 16 bases between them. Germline CDR1 reads SGHAT; CDR2 reads FQNNGV. CDR3 loop: CASSLRLGPDQETQYF. The CDR3, as DNA: TGTGCCAGCAGCCTTCGTCTTGGTCCTGACCAAGAGACCCAGTACTTC.

This clonotype showed up many times. The rearrangement links TRBV28 to TRBJ1-5; maybe TRBD1 (5 bases). The CDR3 runs to 14 residues. Trimming cost V 8 bases and J 5 bases, with 16 bases left between them. CDR1 and CDR2 from the germline V gene are MDHEN and SYDVKM. In DNA, the CDR3 is TGTGCCAGCCTCTATACGGCAGGGTATCAGCCCCAGCATTTT. Translation gives CASLYTAGYQPQHF.

Many counts were recorded for this clonotype. V and J are TRBV6-1 and TRBJ1-2; D is unclear. CDR3 length: 11 residues. From germline, CDR1 is MNHNS and CDR2 SASEGT. Between the trimmed V and J ends, which lost 6 bases and 8 bases, there was a span of 10 bases. CDR3 in DNA: TGTGCCAGCAGCTACAGTCAGGGCTACACCTTC. Its translation: CASSYSQGYTF.

This clonotype was seen ten or more times. The V call is TRBV4-2, the J call TRBJ1-1; D gene ambiguous. CDR3 length: 15 residues. Deletions cut 1 base from V and 2 bases from J, with 11 bases between. Germline CDR1 reads LGHNA; CDR2 reads YNFKEQ. The CDR3 DNA sequence: TGTGCCAGCAGCCAAGTCGCGCCGACCAACACTGAAGCTTTCTTT. The encoded protein is CASSQVAPTNTEAFF.

This clonotype has ten or more counts. The chain joins TRBV12-3 or TRBV12-4 to TRBJ2-5; 12 bases are a match to TRBD2. There are 20 residues in the CDR3. V shed 3 bases, J shed 3 bases, and the junction held 17 bases outside the gene matches. CDR3 residues: CASSFMTGQLRLAGEETQYF. CDR3 DNA sequence: TGTGCCAGCAGTTTTATGACGGGACAGTTGAGACTAGCGGGAGAAGAGACCCAGTACTTC.

This clonotype was counted at least ten times. This chain uses TRBV28 with TRBJ1-1, with TRBD1 matching 9 bases. CDR1 MDHEN and CDR2 SYDVKM come from the germline V gene. V gave up 11 bases and J gave up 5 bases; unmatched junction bases: 12. The CDR3 is 14 residues long. The CDR3 is CASKPGQGSTEAFF. CDR3 DNA sequence: TGTGCCTCTAAGCCGGGACAGGGCTCAACTGAAGCTTTCTTT.

V usage is TRBV15 and J usage is TRBJ1-2; 8 bases agree with TRBD1. The CDR3 length is 19 residues. Per germline, CDR1 LNHNV and CDR2 YYDKDF (reference sequence). V shed 0 bases and J 1 base; nucleotides not matched to a gene: 13. The chain's CDR3 is CATSRDLSRTGRFNYGYTF. The DNA for the CDR3 is TGTGCCACCAGCAGAGATCTATCCCGGACAGGGAGATTTAACTATGGCTACACCTTC.

In this sample, this clonotype turned up many times. The chain recombines TRBV28 with TRBJ2-7; 10 nucleotides match TRBD1. With V trimmed by 7 bases and J by 5 bases, 11 bases remained unmatched. Per the germline V gene, CDR1 is MDHEN and CDR2 is SYDVKM. CDR3 length: 15 residues. CDR3: CASKLAGTGAHEQYF. In DNA form, the CDR3 reads TGTGCCAGCAAACTTGCCGGGACAGGGGCCCACGAGCAGTACTTC.

The J gene is TRBJ2-5, the V gene TRBV18, with TRBD1 as a possible D gene (5 bases). Germline CDR1 reads KGHSH; CDR2 reads LQKENI. The CDR3 has 14 residues. V lost 3 bases and J 1 base, leaving 9 bases between the germline ends. CDR3 DNA: TGTGCCAGCTCACCCCCGACAGCCCAAGAGACCCAGTACTTC. It encodes CASSPPTAQETQYF.

This clonotype occurred a few times. The rearrangement links TRBV4-1 to TRBJ1-2; no reliable D call. The CDR3 loop spans 14 amino acids. Trimming removed 0 bases from V and 8 bases from J, with 13 bases in between. The germline V gene encodes CDR1 MGHRA and CDR2 YSYEKL. DNA for the CDR3: TGCGCCAGCAGCCAAGATAGGAGAGAGAGGGGCTACACCTTC. Translation gives CASSQDRRERGYTF.

The genes are TRBV12-3 or TRBV12-4 and TRBJ2-5; a weak D match, TRBD1 (5 bases). The CDR3 runs 14 residues. The ends were cut back, 3 bases at V and 5 bases at J, with 13 bases in the middle. The DNA for the CDR3 is TGTGCCAGCAGTTTCCGTCAGGGTGGGGAGACCCAGTACTTC. It yields the protein CASSFRQGGETQYF.

This clonotype was detected ten times or more. The chain combines TRBV11-1 with TRBJ2-5; 12 bases match TRBD2. The germline V gene encodes CDR1 SGHAT and CDR2 FQDESV (reference sequence). The CDR3 runs to 14 residues. The ends lost 4 bases at V and 5 bases at J; junction bases unmatched: 2. CDR3 DNA sequence: TGTGCCAGCAGCTGGACTAGCGGGACCGAGACCCAGTACTTC. Translated, it gives CASSWTSGTETQYF.

In its sample, this clonotype was seen many times. This chain's CDR3 is CASSSAGQGANEQFF. The CDR3 DNA is TGTGCCAGCAGCTCGGCCGGACAGGGGGCAAATGAGCAGTTCTTC. V gene TRBV7-2 combines with J gene TRBJ2-1; 11 positions agree with TRBD1. After removal of 4 bases from V and 7 bases from J, the junction contained 6 bases not matched to a gene. The CDR3 sequence is 15 residues long. Looked up from germline, CDR1 is SGHTA and CDR2 is FQGNSA. Looking up the rest from reference TRBV7-2 and TRBJ2-1 gives the full variable domain: GAGVSQSPSNKVTEKGKDVELRCDPISGHTALYWYRQSLGQGLEFLIYFQGNSAPDKSGLPSDRFSAERTGGSVSTLTIQRTQQEDSAVYLCASSSAGQGANEQFFGPGTRLTVL.

To note about this clonotype: A read error may explain this, as a much larger clone is one base away. The chain has TRBV5-1 and TRBJ2-1, with 12 bases identical to TRBD2. TRBJ2-7 matches the DNA end more closely, so the J call is doubtful. Germline V gene sequence: CDR1 SGHRS, CDR2 YFSETQ. The CDR3 spans 15 residues. The CDR3: CASSQGLAGINEQYF. The CDR3, as DNA: TGCGCCAGCAGCCAAGGACTAGCGGGGATCAATGAGCAGTACTTC.

The chain recombines TRBV20-1 with TRBJ2-7; 8 bases agree with TRBD1. The ends lost 0 bases at V and 3 bases at J; junction bases unmatched: 7. The CDR3 is 15 residues long. Per the germline V gene, CDR1 is DFQATT and CDR2 is SNEGSKA (reference sequence). The CDR3 DNA follows: TGCAGTGCTAGAGATCCCAACAGGGGGAACTACGAGCAGTACTTC. Its protein is CSARDPNRGNYEQYF.